Given below is one TCR beta chain in context. The antigen is undetermined. This sample stems from a study of post-analysis software for immune sequencing data. The study, taken as a whole, reports: A handful of TRBV segments appeared more often in patients than in controls, and TRBV5-6, TRBV5-1 and TRBV20-1 were among these. Multiple sclerosis patients showed significantly lower normalized Chao1 diversity than controls did.

Unique molecular identifiers were present in the TCR beta cDNA libraries. TCRdb re-called the PCR reads through MiXCR, storing one row per CDR3 protein. The table includes a few hundred thousand distinct CDR3 sequences, roughly 38% detected once. The V and J ends lost 4 bases and 1 base respectively, with 10 bases between them. Germline lookup yields CDR1 LGHDT and CDR2 YNNKEL (reference sequence). The CDR3 totals 15 residues. The sequence was obtained from a girl aged 10-17 years with multiple sclerosis. V is TRBV3-1 and J is TRBJ2-2, with a weak D call TRBD2 (5 bases). Material: blood. The CDR3 DNA reads TGTGCCAGCAGCCTTACAGCGGTGAACACCGGGGAGCTGTTTTTT. Encoded protein: CASSLTAVNTGELFF.